These 8 T cell receptor beta chains originate from one sample sequenced in a study of immune evolution from preneoplasia to lung adenocarcinoma. Clones were sequenced by immunoSEQ multiplex PCR, and TCRdb holds only the in-frame ones, with some missing. Altogether around 2,300 clones are present, approximately 85% being singletons, with the ten largest covering approximately 9.4%. What was sequenced was FFPE normal lung tissue adjacent to the tumor. These receptors were collected from a person in their fifties or sixties with lung adenocarcinoma.

The genes are TRBV5-1 and TRBJ1-4, with TRBD1 as a possible D gene (5 bases). V was cut by 2 bases and J by 6 bases, with 11 bases left in between. CDR3 length: 14 amino acids. Per the germline V gene, CDR1 is SGHRS and CDR2 is YFSETQ. The CDR3 sequence is CASSFGGGDEKLFF. DNA for the CDR3: TGCGCCAGCAGCTTTGGGGGAGGGGATGAAAAACTGTTTTTT.

This clone appeared once. The V call is TRBV10-3, the J call TRBJ2-1, with TRBD2 matching 8 bases. The CDR3 consists of 16 residues. J lost 8 bases, V lost 0 bases, and 9 bases had no gene match. The germline gives CDR1 ENHRY, CDR2 SYGVKD. CDR3 sequence: CAISESSGGTRDEQFF. The CDR3 DNA follows: TGTGCCATCAGTGAGTCGTCGGGGGGGACTAGGGATGAGCAGTTCTTC.

This chain uses TRBV16 with TRBJ1-5; tentatively, D is TRBD1 (5 bases). Germline CDR1 KGHSY, CDR2 FQNENV. CDR3 length equals 17 residues. With 0 bases removed from V and 3 bases from J, the gap between germline ends came to 15 bases. The chain's CDR3 is CASSQSPPGTVNQPQHF. CDR3 nucleotides: TGTGCCAGCAGCCAATCGCCCCCCGGGACCGTCAATCAGCCCCAGCATTTT.

The chain is built from TRBV18 and TRBJ2-7; D gene uncertain. Germline lookup yields CDR1 KGHSH and CDR2 LQKENI. The CDR3 totals 13 residues. The germline V and J ends were trimmed by 0 bases and 9 bases, with 12 bases remaining between them. The CDR3 reads CASSPPDPPLQYF. The CDR3 DNA reads as TGTGCCAGCTCACCACCGGATCCACCACTGCAGTACTTC.

V is TRBV7-2 and J is TRBJ2-4, with a tentative D call TRBD2 (5 bases). Trimming took off 8 bases at V and 9 bases at J, with 11 bases between the two ends. The CDR3 length is 11 residues. The V gene's germline CDR1 is SGHTA and CDR2 FQGNSA. The CDR3 reads CASQRGSIQYF. The CDR3 DNA reads TGTGCCAGCCAAAGAGGGTCCATTCAGTACTTC.

The chain is built from TRBV18 and TRBJ2-5; TRBD1 agrees at 8 bases. The CDR3 contains 12 residues. In germline, CDR1 is KGHSH, CDR2 LQKENI. The V segment lost 8 bases and the J segment 4 bases; nucleotides outside the gene matches: 3. Here the CDR3 reads CASTTGAETQYF. CDR3 coding DNA: TGTGCCAGCACGACAGGGGCAGAGACCCAGTACTTC.

This chain links TRBV18 with TRBJ1-2, with D unresolved. Trimming took off 3 bases at V and 0 bases at J, with 5 bases between the two ends. Germline-derived CDR1 and CDR2 are KGHSH and LQKENI. This CDR3 has 13 amino acids. In DNA, the CDR3 is TGTGCCAGCTCACCGAACGCTAACTATGGCTACACCTTC. This gives the protein CASSPNANYGYTF.

V is TRBV6-1 and J is TRBJ1-5; 7 positions match TRBD1. The CDR3 extends over 17 amino acids. The germline CDR1 and CDR2 sequences are MNHNS and SASEGT. Trimming cost V 0 bases and J 2 bases; bases outside gene matches: 7. The CDR3 protein is CASSEAWGRGGNQPQHF. The CDR3 bases are TGTGCCAGCAGTGAAGCTTGGGGCAGGGGGGGCAATCAGCCCCAGCATTTT.